Reported below is one T cell receptor beta chain. The data originate from a study of glioma-infiltrating T cells after dendritic cell vaccination. Study summary: Dendritic cell vaccine was injected intradermally three times, biweekly.

The germline V gene encodes CDR1 MGHDK and CDR2 SYGVNS. The CDR3 runs to 14 residues. Trimming left V 4 bases short and J 8 bases short, with 17 bases between. Sample time point: after dendritic cell vaccination, including at tumor progression/relapse. All glioblastoma patients lacked an isocitrate dehydrogenase mutation. PBMC were collected before vaccination, two weeks after the third vaccination, and at progression. The primer mix had 60 V beta and 13 J beta primers. Assay used: immunoSEQ multiplex PCR; TCRdb lists only in-frame clones, some missing. In the table there are around 83,000 clones, 85% of which are singletons.

This clonotype originated in a human donor with glioblastoma. Sample: blood, taken after dendritic cell vaccination. The gene calls are TRBV25-1 and TRBJ1-2; D possibly corresponds to TRBD1 (6 bases). The CDR3 coding sequence is TGTGCCAGCAGTGCGGTCCAGGGGCTGGGGGGCTACACCTTC. As protein: CASSAVQGLGGYTF.